Listed below are T cell receptor beta chains from one sample, sequenced in a study of blood T cell repertoires in COVID-19. Data came from immunoSEQ multiplex PCR; TCRdb stores just in-frame clones and leaves some out. This sample has 150,000 or so clones, with about 89% found just once. What was sequenced was peripheral blood. The receptors derive from a man aged 45-65 years with acute or convalescent COVID-19. The CDR3 runs from the conserved cysteine through the conserved F or W. Fields, in order: J gene, CDR3 length, D gene, V gene, CDR3 protein. D genes are given only for firm matches.

j_gene: TRBJ2-7; len: 15; d_gene: .; v_gene: TRBV6-5; CDR3aa: CASRPHSTRSYEQYF
j_gene: TRBJ2-2; len: 12; d_gene: .; v_gene: TRBV21-1; CDR3aa: CASSKRTGELFF
j_gene: TRBJ2-1; len: 14; d_gene: .; v_gene: TRBV5-1; CDR3aa: CASSPDRGRYEQFF
j_gene: TRBJ2-1; len: 16; d_gene: TRBD2; v_gene: TRBV4-2; CDR3aa: CASSQELADSYNEQFF
j_gene: TRBJ2-5; len: 19; d_gene: TRBD2; v_gene: TRBV4-2; CDR3aa: CASSQGHRTSGGMVETQYF
j_gene: TRBJ1-5; len: 14; d_gene: .; v_gene: TRBV6-5; CDR3aa: CASRPGDRDRPQHF
j_gene: TRBJ2-3; len: 15; d_gene: .; v_gene: TRBV21-1; CDR3aa: CAAGGLAASTDTQYF
j_gene: TRBJ2-4; len: 17; d_gene: TRBD2; v_gene: TRBV4-2; CDR3aa: CASSEEAGGLAKNIQYF
j_gene: TRBJ2-3; len: 13; d_gene: .; v_gene: TRBV9; CDR3aa: CASSLVSPDTQYF
j_gene: TRBJ2-7; len: 13; d_gene: TRBD2; v_gene: TRBV20-1; CDR3aa: CSASRTSSYEQYF
j_gene: TRBJ1-1; len: 15; d_gene: .; v_gene: TRBV6-2/TRBV6-3; CDR3aa: CASSYGGGPNTEAFF
j_gene: TRBJ1-2; len: 11; d_gene: .; v_gene: TRBV30; CDR3aa: CARRGSYGYTF
j_gene: TRBJ2-2; len: 17; d_gene: .; v_gene: TRBV19; CDR3aa: CASSIGGGGSYTGELFF
j_gene: TRBJ2-7; len: 14; d_gene: TRBD1; v_gene: TRBV7-2; CDR3aa: CASTLGTGNYEQYF
j_gene: TRBJ1-5; len: 14; d_gene: .; v_gene: TRBV4-3; CDR3aa: CASSQDLGQAAQHF
j_gene: TRBJ1-3; len: 11; d_gene: .; v_gene: TRBV12-3/TRBV12-4; CDR3aa: CASSPGDTIYF
j_gene: TRBJ2-3; len: 15; d_gene: TRBD2; v_gene: TRBV11-2; CDR3aa: CASSSPAGGLGTQYF
j_gene: TRBJ2-1; len: 16; d_gene: .; v_gene: TRBV5-4; CDR3aa: CASSSRGAFSYNEQFF
j_gene: TRBJ2-1; len: 14; d_gene: TRBD2; v_gene: TRBV18; CDR3aa: CASSPRLAGEEQFF
j_gene: TRBJ1-2; len: 11; d_gene: .; v_gene: TRBV14; CDR3aa: CASSPGYGYTF
j_gene: TRBJ2-1; len: 18; d_gene: TRBD1; v_gene: TRBV11-2; CDR3aa: CASSLYVPWTGYYNEQFF
j_gene: TRBJ1-1; len: 17; d_gene: .; v_gene: TRBV9; CDR3aa: CASSVHGGRGPNTEAFF
j_gene: TRBJ1-2; len: 12; d_gene: .; v_gene: TRBV5-1; CDR3aa: CASSAEGYGYTF
j_gene: TRBJ2-3; len: 15; d_gene: TRBD2; v_gene: TRBV24-1; CDR3aa: CATSGGGRSTDTQYF
j_gene: TRBJ1-5; len: 15; d_gene: TRBD1; v_gene: TRBV13; CDR3aa: CASSNGTGSLQPQHF
j_gene: TRBJ2-1; len: 18; d_gene: .; v_gene: TRBV4-2; CDR3aa: CASSQEYGWAGTRPEQFF
j_gene: TRBJ2-7; len: 14; d_gene: .; v_gene: TRBV11-2; CDR3aa: CASSPFRGSYEQYF
j_gene: TRBJ2-2; len: 14; d_gene: TRBD2; v_gene: TRBV19; CDR3aa: CASTSGRYTGELFF
j_gene: TRBJ1-3; len: 12; d_gene: .; v_gene: TRBV7-8; CDR3aa: CASSLRGNTIYF
j_gene: TRBJ2-3; len: 16; d_gene: TRBD2; v_gene: TRBV6-2/TRBV6-3; CDR3aa: CASSRTSGRGSDTQYF
j_gene: TRBJ2-5; len: 14; d_gene: TRBD1; v_gene: TRBV9; CDR3aa: CASSPGTVGETQYF
j_gene: TRBJ1-1; len: 17; d_gene: .; v_gene: TRBV6-2/TRBV6-3; CDR3aa: CASSYASFDAEGTEAFF
j_gene: TRBJ2-2; len: 17; d_gene: .; v_gene: TRBV9; CDR3aa: CASSVGLGGANTGELFF
j_gene: TRBJ1-5; len: 13; d_gene: .; v_gene: TRBV7-9; CDR3aa: CASSPKGDQPQHF
j_gene: TRBJ1-5; len: 15; d_gene: .; v_gene: TRBV7-2; CDR3aa: CASSPGHSSNQPQHF
j_gene: TRBJ1-4; len: 17; d_gene: .; v_gene: TRBV27; CDR3aa: CASSNTGRGGTNEKLFF
j_gene: TRBJ1-1; len: 15; d_gene: .; v_gene: TRBV14; CDR3aa: CASSQDLAMNTEAFF
j_gene: TRBJ2-1; len: 15; d_gene: TRBD2; v_gene: TRBV27; CDR3aa: CASRPKGGIHNEQFF
j_gene: TRBJ1-2; len: 13; d_gene: .; v_gene: TRBV27; CDR3aa: CASSPGTKYGYTF
j_gene: TRBJ2-3; len: 14; d_gene: .; v_gene: TRBV7-9; CDR3aa: CASSSGAGADTQYF
j_gene: TRBJ1-2; len: 13; d_gene: TRBD1; v_gene: TRBV2; CDR3aa: CASSSDRGRGYTF
j_gene: TRBJ1-4; len: 14; d_gene: .; v_gene: TRBV27; CDR3aa: CASRASGTNEKLFF
j_gene: TRBJ2-3; len: 17; d_gene: TRBD2; v_gene: TRBV5-1; CDR3aa: CASSLAQTSGITDTQYF
j_gene: TRBJ2-2; len: 16; d_gene: TRBD1; v_gene: TRBV18; CDR3aa: CASSPGTGGLTGELFF
j_gene: TRBJ1-6; len: 15; d_gene: .; v_gene: TRBV21-1; CDR3aa: CASSKRGGVDSPLHF
j_gene: TRBJ2-7; len: 14; d_gene: TRBD1; v_gene: TRBV5-1; CDR3aa: CASSPRTGGDEQYF
j_gene: TRBJ2-1; len: 15; d_gene: TRBD1; v_gene: TRBV11-2; CDR3aa: CASSLTGTGPIEQFF
j_gene: TRBJ1-2; len: 15; d_gene: TRBD1; v_gene: TRBV9; CDR3aa: CASSVGRTGDYGYTF
j_gene: TRBJ2-3; len: 15; d_gene: .; v_gene: TRBV6-2/TRBV6-3; CDR3aa: CASSFPQGITDTQYF
j_gene: TRBJ1-5; len: 13; d_gene: .; v_gene: TRBV19; CDR3aa: CASSSGLNQPQHF
j_gene: TRBJ2-1; len: 14; d_gene: .; v_gene: TRBV5-6; CDR3aa: CASSGVQAYNEQFF
j_gene: TRBJ2-1; len: 13; d_gene: TRBD2; v_gene: TRBV4-2; CDR3aa: CASSPGTSGLQFF
j_gene: TRBJ1-2; len: 13; d_gene: .; v_gene: TRBV5-8; CDR3aa: CASSLAGNYGYTF
j_gene: TRBJ2-3; len: 13; d_gene: .; v_gene: TRBV10-3; CDR3aa: CAIGGAGTDTQYF